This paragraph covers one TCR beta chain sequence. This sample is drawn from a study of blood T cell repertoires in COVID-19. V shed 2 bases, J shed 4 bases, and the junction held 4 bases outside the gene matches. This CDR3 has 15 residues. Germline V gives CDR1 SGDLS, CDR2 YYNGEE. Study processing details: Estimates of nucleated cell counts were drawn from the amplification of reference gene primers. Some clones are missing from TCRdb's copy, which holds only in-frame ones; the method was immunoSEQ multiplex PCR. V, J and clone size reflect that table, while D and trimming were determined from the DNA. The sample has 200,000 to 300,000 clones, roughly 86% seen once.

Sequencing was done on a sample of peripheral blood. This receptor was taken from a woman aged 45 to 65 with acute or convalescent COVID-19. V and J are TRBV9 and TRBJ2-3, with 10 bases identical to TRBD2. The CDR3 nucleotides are TGTGCCAGCAGCGTCACTAGCGGGAAAGCAGATACGCAGTATTTT. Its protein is CASSVTSGKADTQYF.